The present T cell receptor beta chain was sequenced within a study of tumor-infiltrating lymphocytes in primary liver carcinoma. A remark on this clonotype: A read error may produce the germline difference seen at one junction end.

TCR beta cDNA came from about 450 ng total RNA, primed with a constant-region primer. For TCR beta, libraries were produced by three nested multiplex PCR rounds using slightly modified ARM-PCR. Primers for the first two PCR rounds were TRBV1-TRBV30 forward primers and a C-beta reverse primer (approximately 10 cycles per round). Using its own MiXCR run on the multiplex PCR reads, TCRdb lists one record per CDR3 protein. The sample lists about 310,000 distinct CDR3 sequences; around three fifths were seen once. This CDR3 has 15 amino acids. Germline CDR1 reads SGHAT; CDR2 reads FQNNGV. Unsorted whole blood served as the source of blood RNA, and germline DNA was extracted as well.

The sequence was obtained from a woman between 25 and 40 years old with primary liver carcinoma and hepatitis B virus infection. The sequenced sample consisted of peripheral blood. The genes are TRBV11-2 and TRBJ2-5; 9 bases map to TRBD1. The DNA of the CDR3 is TGTCCCAGCAGCTTAAGGGACAGGGACCAAGAGACCCAGTACTTC. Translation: CPSSLRDRDQETQYF.